The 28 T cell receptor beta chains below all came from one sample that was sequenced in a study of cytotoxic CD8 clonotypes in ibrutinib-treated CLL. Measured with immunoSEQ multiplex PCR; TCRdb has only the in-frame clones, and not every one. This sample carries just under 70,000 clones, under 70% of them seen once, and the ten largest clones take approximately 5%. This material consisted of PBMCs, taken after 12 months of ibrutinib treatment. The receptors were sampled from a human donor with chronic lymphocytic leukemia.

The chain combines TRBV19 with TRBJ1-2, with a weak D call TRBD1 (6 bases). The CDR3 totals 15 residues. Germline V gives CDR1 LNHDA, CDR2 SQIVND (reference sequence). The V and J ends lost 9 bases and 3 bases respectively, with 20 bases between them. The CDR3 loop is CASKRGAGKDYGYTF. CDR3 nucleotides: TGTGCCAGCAAGCGGGGGGCTGGAAAGGACTATGGCTACACCTTC.

The rearrangement joins TRBV2 to TRBJ1-1, with D hard to call. CDR1 is SNHLY, CDR2 FYNNEI, per germline. The V gene lost 8 bases and the J gene lost 3 bases, with 13 bases spanning the gap. This CDR3 is 13 amino acids long. CDR3: CASGERRDTEAFF. The CDR3 bases are TGTGCCAGCGGAGAAAGGAGGGACACTGAAGCTTTCTTT. Together with reference TRBV2 and TRBJ1-1, the CDR3 gives the full variable domain: EPEVTQTPSHQVTQMGQEVILRCVPISNHLYFYWYRQILGQKVEFLVSFYNNEISEKSEIFDDQFSVERPDGSNFTLKIRSTKLEDSAMYFCASGERRDTEAFFGQGTRLTVV.

The gene calls are TRBV7-9 and TRBJ1-3; D is undetermined. Trimming left V 5 bases short and J 0 bases short, with 17 bases between. Germline V lookup: CDR1 SEHNR, CDR2 FQNEAQ (reference sequence). The CDR3 contains 17 residues. CDR3 DNA sequence: TGTGCCAGCAGCCACAGTCACCCAGAAGACTCTGGAAACACCATATATTTT. It yields the protein CASSHSHPEDSGNTIYF.

The rearrangement links TRBV7-3 to TRBJ1-2; 7 bases align to TRBD1. This CDR3 has 14 residues. The germline gives CDR1 SGHTA, CDR2 FQGTGA. The V gene end was trimmed by 5 bases and the J gene end by 7 bases; junction bases not matched to a gene: 10. The CDR3 spells CASSPGHRGSGYTF. DNA of the CDR3: TGTGCCAGCAGCCCGGGACACAGGGGTTCTGGCTACACCTTC.

The V call is TRBV5-1, the J call TRBJ2-3, with 10 bases that match TRBD2. Germline V lookup: CDR1 SGHRS, CDR2 YFSETQ. After removal of 0 bases from V and 4 bases from J, the junction contained 2 bases not matched to a gene. The CDR3 is 15 residues long. The CDR3 loop reads CASSLESGGADTQYF. The CDR3 DNA reads as TGCGCCAGCAGCTTGGAGAGCGGGGGGGCAGATACGCAGTATTTT.

The chain links TRBV12-5 to TRBJ1-3, with 8 bases lining up with TRBD1. This CDR3 is built from 15 residues. CDR1 is LGHNT, CDR2 FRNRAP, per germline. V lost 6 bases to trimming and J lost 7 bases; unmatched junction nucleotides: 11. The DNA of the CDR3 is TGTGCTAGTGGACCCGACAGGGGCGGAGGGAACACCATATATTTT. Its translation: CASGPDRGGGNTIYF.

The V call is TRBV6-6, the J call TRBJ1-2; TRBD1 might be the D (5 bases). The CDR3 extends over 14 amino acids. V was clipped by 0 bases and J by 4 bases, with 9 bases between them. In germline, CDR1 is MNHNY, CDR2 SVGAGI (reference sequence). The CDR3: CASSYSPGSYGYTF. CDR3 DNA: TGTGCCAGCAGTTACTCCCCAGGGAGCTATGGCTACACCTTC.

The CDR3 sequence: CASSIMWGNNEQFF. CDR3 in DNA: TGTGCCAGTAGTATAATGTGGGGGAACAATGAGCAGTTCTTC. The chain carries TRBV19 and TRBJ2-1; D could derive from TRBD1 or TRBD2 (5 bases each). The V gene's germline CDR1 is LNHDA and CDR2 SQIVND (reference sequence). The CDR3 is made up of 14 amino acids. With 2 bases removed from V and 5 bases from J, the gap between germline ends came to 10 bases.

In this sample, this clone turned up a few times. The chain joins TRBV4-3 to TRBJ2-7, with D perhaps matching TRBD1 (6 bases). Deletions cut 0 bases from V and 3 bases from J, with 6 bases between. Germline-derived CDR1 and CDR2 are LGHNA and YSLEER. The CDR3 is made up of 13 amino acids. The CDR3 nucleotides are TGCGCCAGCAGCCAAGAAGGGGGCTACGAGCAGTACTTC. This translates into CASSQEGGYEQYF.

The chain is built from TRBV7-2 and TRBJ2-2, with 14 bases matching TRBD2. V shed 5 bases, J shed 1 base, and the junction held 9 bases outside the gene matches. In germline, CDR1 is SGHTA, CDR2 FQGNSA. There are 19 residues in the CDR3. CDR3 coding DNA: TGTGCCAGCAGCCCCTCGGGACTAGCGGGGGCCCAGAACACCGGGGAGCTGTTTTTT. Amino acids: CASSPSGLAGAQNTGELFF.

The genes are TRBV9 and TRBJ1-2, with a possible D match to TRBD1 (6 bases). The CDR3 runs to 15 residues. CDR1 is SGDLS and CDR2 is YYNGEE in the germline V gene. Trimming shortened V by 2 bases and J by 4 bases, and 15 bases separated the two germline ends. The CDR3 nucleotides are TGTGCCAGCAGCGTCCGATCCAGGGGAGGCTATGGCTACACCTTC. It codes for CASSVRSRGGYGYTF.

The rearrangement links TRBV9 to TRBJ1-2; TRBD1 aligns across 8 bases. Per the germline V gene, CDR1 is SGDLS and CDR2 is YYNGEE. With 5 bases clipped from V and 3 bases from J, the junction kept 12 bases outside the gene matches. The CDR3 runs 16 residues. CDR3 nucleotides: TGTGCCAGCAGTACCACAGGGGGGGCCCGGTACTATGGCTACACCTTC. Translated: CASSTTGGARYYGYTF.

This chain connects TRBV20-1 to TRBJ2-7; D is unresolved. Per germline, CDR1 DFQATT and CDR2 SNEGSKA (reference sequence). The CDR3 sequence is 11 residues long. Deletions cut 2 bases from V and 5 bases from J, with 7 bases between. For the CDR3, the DNA is TGCAGTGCTAGATTTTTAGACGAGCAGTACTTC. This gives the protein CSARFLDEQYF.

This clone was recorded a few times. The chain links TRBV7-9 to TRBJ2-1; D remains ambiguous. CDR1 is SEHNR and CDR2 is FQNEAQ in the germline V gene (reference sequence). The V end lost 0 bases, the J end lost 2 bases, and 5 bases lay between the germline ends. There are 14 residues in the CDR3. The CDR3 spells CASSLAGTYNEQFF. The CDR3 bases are TGTGCCAGCAGCTTAGCGGGGACCTACAATGAGCAGTTCTTC.

V is TRBV5-4 and J is TRBJ2-7; no clear D gene. The CDR3 has 14 amino acids. Per germline, CDR1 SGHNT and CDR2 YYREEE (reference sequence). V was clipped by 0 bases and J by 6 bases, with 13 bases between them. The CDR3 sequence: CASSLEVPSSEQYF. The CDR3 DNA is TGTGCCAGCAGCTTGGAGGTCCCCTCATCCGAGCAGTACTTC.

V and J are TRBV7-6 and TRBJ2-7; 11 bases match TRBD1. This CDR3 is built from 15 residues. Trimming at V came to 4 bases and at J to 5 bases, leaving 7 bases not matched to a gene. The germline V gene has CDR1 SGHVS and CDR2 FNYEAQ. The CDR3 DNA reads TGTGCCAGCAGCTCCCCCGGGACAGGGGGTCACGAGCAGTACTTC. Translated: CASSSPGTGGHEQYF.

The chain couples TRBV4-2 to TRBJ1-5; maybe TRBD1 (6 bases). Germline CDR1 reads LGHNA; CDR2 reads YNFKEQ. Trimming pared 0 bases from V and 9 bases from J, leaving 18 bases between. The CDR3 loop spans 16 amino acids. The CDR3 protein is CASSQERTAGDAPQHF. The CDR3 region has the DNA TGTGCCAGCAGCCAAGAGCGGACAGCGGGTGACGCGCCCCAGCATTTT.

The chain carries TRBV2 and TRBJ2-5, with D possibly TRBD1 on 5 matching bases. Looked up from germline, CDR1 is SNHLY and CDR2 is FYNNEI. The CDR3 runs to 14 residues. Trimming took off 4 bases at V and 2 bases at J, with 11 bases between the two ends. CDR3 loop: CASSVRGSQETQYF. The DNA for the CDR3 is TGTGCCAGCAGTGTAAGGGGTTCGCAAGAGACCCAGTACTTC.

The J gene is TRBJ1-2, the V gene TRBV27; D perhaps matches TRBD1 (5 bases). The V end lost 5 bases, the J end lost 5 bases, and 12 bases lay between the germline ends. Germline V lookup: CDR1 MNHEY, CDR2 SMNVEV (reference sequence). This CDR3 spans 13 amino acids. The CDR3 loop reads CASSPQGVYGYTF. For the CDR3, the DNA is TGTGCCAGCAGTCCCCAGGGTGTGTATGGCTACACCTTC.

V usage is TRBV4-3 and J usage is TRBJ2-7, with D tentatively TRBD2 (7 bases). Trimming cost V 0 bases and J 4 bases, with 13 bases left between them. Looked up from germline, CDR1 is LGHNA and CDR2 is YSLEER. The CDR3 is 15 amino acids. Written as DNA, the CDR3 is TGCGCCAGCAGCCAAGAGTTCGGGGGGCGGTACGAGCAGTACTTC. It specifies CASSQEFGGRYEQYF.

The rearrangement uses TRBV6-1 and TRBJ2-7; TRBD1 matches 9 bases. V was pared by 4 bases and J by 1 base, with 8 bases of the junction left unmatched. There are 16 residues in the CDR3. Germline CDR1 is MNHNS and CDR2 is SASEGT. CDR3 coding DNA: TGTGCCAGCAGTGTAACTTCCGGGACAGGGTCCTACGAGCAGTACTTC. Translating gives CASSVTSGTGSYEQYF.

For the CDR3, the DNA is TGTGCCTGGAGTGCGGAGAAGCAGTACTTC. Its translation: CAWSAEKQYF. The gene calls are TRBV30 and TRBJ2-7; no reliable D call. The germline V gene encodes CDR1 GTSNPN and CDR2 SVGIG (reference sequence). The CDR3 is 10 amino acids. V lost 1 base and J lost 8, with 6 bases in between.

The chain combines TRBV10-3 with TRBJ2-5, with 8 bases matching TRBD1. Germline V CDR1 and CDR2: ENHRY, SYGVKD. V gave up 4 bases and J gave up 3 bases; unmatched junction bases: 4. The CDR3 extends over 14 amino acids. The CDR3 protein is CAISGTGRKETQYF. As DNA, the CDR3 is TGTGCCATCAGTGGGACAGGGCGGAAAGAGACCCAGTACTTC.

The V call is TRBV18, the J call TRBJ1-5; D unclear. Trimming cost V 3 bases and J 2 bases, with 8 bases left between them. The CDR3 covers 14 residues. Germline CDR1 reads KGHSH; CDR2 reads LQKENI. The CDR3, as DNA: TGTGCCAGCTCACCCTCTGCAGGCAATCAGCCCCAGCATTTT. Protein sequence: CASSPSAGNQPQHF.

The chain is built from TRBV5-1 and TRBJ2-7; no reliable D call. V was pared by 3 bases and J by 1 base, with 5 bases between. Germline V gene lookup returns CDR1 SGHRS and CDR2 YFSETQ. The CDR3 length is 12 residues. The CDR3 DNA follows: TGCGCCAGCAGCTCGAGTTCCTACGAGCAGTACTTC. It specifies CASSSSSYEQYF.

In its sample, this clone was seen a few times. The chain has TRBV7-9 and TRBJ2-1, with TRBD1 matching over 7 bases. Germline lookup yields CDR1 SEHNR and CDR2 FQNEAQ (reference sequence). The CDR3 runs to 13 residues. V was pared by 8 bases and J by 8 bases, with 9 bases of the junction left unmatched. CDR3 residues: CASLDQGVHEQFF. In nucleotides, the CDR3 is TGTGCCAGCCTCGACCAGGGGGTGCATGAGCAGTTCTTC.

This clone was seen a few times. The gene calls are TRBV7-2 and TRBJ1-1, with TRBD1 matching 7 bases. This CDR3 has 15 residues. Germline CDR1 and CDR2: SGHTA and FQGNSA. Germline trimming cut 5 bases from V and 5 bases from J; bases unmatched to any gene: 11. The CDR3 loop reads CASSPQGDVKTEAFF. The CDR3 DNA reads TGTGCCAGCAGCCCCCAGGGGGACGTAAAGACTGAAGCTTTCTTT.

The chain carries TRBV6-1 and TRBJ1-2; TRBD1 agrees at 7 bases. CDR1 MNHNS and CDR2 SASEGT come from the germline V gene. Trimming cost V 6 bases and J 6 bases; bases outside gene matches: 7. The CDR3 spans 13 residues. The CDR3 region is CASRATGLDGYTF. Written as DNA, the CDR3 is TGTGCCAGCAGGGCGACAGGGTTGGATGGCTACACCTTC.